What follows are 27 T cell receptor beta chains derived from one specimen sequenced in a study of T cells in Graves' hyperthyroidism and ophthalmopathy. From RNA transcripts, TCR beta CDR3 regions were amplified. In the first-round RT-PCR of the TCR CDR3, the HTBI primer set was used. TCRdb re-called the multiplex PCR reads with MiXCR, one entry per CDR3 protein. The table records approximately 410,000 distinct CDR3 sequences, approximately 15% of them present only once. The sequenced sample was blood. Every receptor here comes from a man aged 18 to 29 with Graves' ophthalmopathy.

This clonotype has only a few counts. The V and J genes are TRBV10-3 and TRBJ1-5; a weak D match, TRBD1 (5 bases). Deletions cut 0 bases from V and 4 bases from J, with 7 bases between. The germline gives CDR1 ENHRY, CDR2 SYGVKD. There are 14 residues in the CDR3. The CDR3 loop is CAISESGTNQPQHF. The CDR3, as DNA: TGTGCCATCAGTGAGTCTGGGACTAATCAGCCCCAGCATTTT.

This clonotype was counted many times. The J gene is TRBJ2-7, the V gene TRBV15; 10 positions agree with TRBD2. The CDR3 has 15 residues. The germline V gene has CDR1 LNHNV and CDR2 YYDKDF (reference sequence). Germline trimming cut 3 bases from V and 3 bases from J; bases unmatched to any gene: 5. The CDR3 coding sequence is TGTGCCACCAGCAGGGGACTAGCGCCAAACTACGAGCAGTACTTC. Translation gives CATSRGLAPNYEQYF.

The sample holds many counts of this clonotype. This chain connects TRBV20-1 to TRBJ1-2; 10 bases match TRBD1. The CDR3 is made up of 13 amino acids. V lost 4 bases and J lost 8; bases outside the gene matches: 7. CDR1 DFQATT and CDR2 SNEGSKA come from the germline V gene (reference sequence). The CDR3 DNA is TGCAGTGCTATTAGACAGGGGGCGCGCGGCTACACCTTC. It is translated as CSAIRQGARGYTF.

In its sample, this clonotype was seen many times. The chain is built from TRBV5-1 and TRBJ1-1; no clear D. Per germline, CDR1 SGHRS and CDR2 YFSETQ. The V gene lost 0 bases and the J gene lost 6 bases, with 15 bases spanning the gap. The CDR3 spans 15 residues. The chain's CDR3 is CASSLAPGLYAEAFF. CDR3 bases: TGCGCCAGCAGCTTGGCACCAGGACTCTATGCTGAAGCTTTCTTT.

This clonotype was seen a few times. The J gene is TRBJ2-2, the V gene TRBV20-1; D not certain. This CDR3 has 14 residues. Germline-derived CDR1 and CDR2 are DFQATT and SNEGSKA (reference sequence). Deletions cut 0 bases from V and 5 bases from J, with 10 bases between. The CDR3 sequence is CSARDRPSTGELFF. In DNA, the CDR3 is TGCAGTGCTAGAGATCGGCCTAGTACCGGGGAGCTGTTTTTT.

Many counts were recorded for this clonotype. The V and J genes are TRBV7-3 and TRBJ2-3, with 8 nucleotides matching TRBD2. The CDR3 totals 16 residues. From germline, CDR1 is SGHTA and CDR2 FQGTGA. V dropped 0 bases and J dropped 3; count of bases not matched to a gene: 5. CDR3 DNA: TGTGCCAGCAGCTTAACCAGCGGGAGCGGGACAGATACGCAGTATTTT. Amino acid sequence: CASSLTSGSGTDTQYF.

There are a few counts of this clonotype. The rearrangement links TRBV13 to TRBJ2-5; tentatively, D is TRBD1 or TRBD2 (5 bases each). The ends were cut back, 5 bases at V and 4 bases at J, with 17 bases in the middle. The CDR3 is 15 amino acids. CDR1 is PRHDT, CDR2 FYEKMQ, per germline (reference sequence). In nucleotides, the CDR3 is TGTGCCAGCAGCCATTCTCAGACAGCGGCAGAGACCCAGTACTTC. This translates into CASSHSQTAAETQYF.

This clonotype has at least ten counts. The CDR3 loop reads CASSPFSGNTIYF. The CDR3 nucleotides read TGTGCCAGCAGCCCGTTCTCTGGAAACACCATATATTTT. This rearrangement joins TRBV11-2 to TRBJ1-3; D is ambiguous. The CDR3 is made up of 13 amino acids. Per germline, CDR1 SGHAT and CDR2 FQNNGV. V shed 5 bases and J shed 0 bases, with 5 bases lying between them.

The sample holds many counts of this clonotype. The rearrangement links TRBV5-1 to TRBJ2-7, with D possibly TRBD2 on 5 matching bases. In germline, CDR1 is SGHRS, CDR2 YFSETQ. Trimming cost V 4 bases and J 0 bases, with 14 bases left between them. There are 15 residues in the CDR3. This CDR3 reads CASSGGRGSSYEQYF. The CDR3, as DNA: TGCGCCAGCAGCGGTGGACGGGGAAGCTCCTACGAGCAGTACTTC.

The sample holds many counts of this clonotype. The genes are TRBV6-5 and TRBJ1-1; perhaps TRBD1 as D (5 bases). V gave up 2 bases and J gave up 1 base, with 14 bases separating them. This CDR3 has 16 residues. Germline lookup yields CDR1 MNHEY and CDR2 SVGAGI. The CDR3 sequence is CASSYGPQAWNTEAFF. The CDR3 coding sequence is TGTGCCAGCAGTTACGGACCACAGGCGTGGAACACTGAAGCTTTCTTT.

This clonotype has at least ten counts. The V and J genes are TRBV11-1 and TRBJ2-5, with a weak D call TRBD1 (5 bases). Germline-derived CDR1 and CDR2 are SGHAT and FQDESV (reference sequence). The CDR3 is 12 amino acids. V lost 5 bases to trimming and J lost 1 base, with 5 bases between them. The DNA of the CDR3 is TGTGCCAGCAGCGACAGCCAAGAGACCCAGTACTTC. The encoded protein is CASSDSQETQYF.

This clonotype occurred many times. V and J are TRBV5-1 and TRBJ1-6; D is uncertain. CDR3 size: 17 residues. Deletions cut 4 bases from V and 6 bases from J, with 20 bases between. Germline values: CDR1 SGHRS, CDR2 YFSETQ. The CDR3 DNA reads TGCGCCAGCAGCCGAATTTCGGTAAACGGGGTTAATTCACCCCTCCACTTT. Residues: CASSRISVNGVNSPLHF.

This clonotype was observed at least ten times. The chain joins TRBV24-1 to TRBJ1-2; possibly TRBD1 for D (6 bases). The CDR3 is 13 amino acids. V lost 2 bases and J lost 9, with 12 bases in between. Per the germline V gene, CDR1 is KGHDR and CDR2 is SFDVKD. CDR3 DNA sequence: TGTGCCACCAGTGATTCCGGGGGGCTAAGCTACACCTTC. As protein: CATSDSGGLSYTF.

This clonotype has a count of ten or more. The chain links TRBV11-2 to TRBJ2-3; D is unclear. The CDR3 has 13 residues. In germline, CDR1 is SGHAT, CDR2 FQNNGV. Trimming stripped 6 bases from V and 6 bases from J, with 13 bases between. Here the CDR3 DNA reads TGTGCCAGCAGGACCCCGAGGTACGATACGCAGTATTTT. Translating gives CASRTPRYDTQYF.

The DNA of the CDR3 is TGCGCCAGCAGCGTCGATACAGGGAGGGGAAAACTGTTTTTT. Residues: CASSVDTGRGKLFF. The V and J genes are TRBV5-1 and TRBJ1-4; D is perhaps TRBD1 (6 bases). The CDR3 is 14 residues long. Trimming took off 4 bases at V and 10 bases at J, with 17 bases between the two ends. The germline CDR1 and CDR2 sequences are SGHRS and YFSETQ.

This clonotype was seen at least ten times. The V call is TRBV20-1, the J call TRBJ1-4; D perhaps matches TRBD1 (5 bases). The CDR3 has 15 amino acids. Trimming shortened V by 0 bases and J by 5 bases, and 13 bases separated the two germline ends. Germline-derived CDR1 and CDR2 are DFQATT and SNEGSKA (reference sequence). The CDR3 DNA reads TGCAGTGCTAGAGACACCGGGACCTCCAATGAAAAACTGTTTTTT. It specifies CSARDTGTSNEKLFF.

This clonotype has a count of ten or more. The chain employs TRBV10-3 and TRBJ2-5, with D unresolved. Trimming shortened V by 6 bases and J by 1 base, and 6 bases separated the two germline ends. CDR1 ENHRY and CDR2 SYGVKD come from the germline V gene. The length of the CDR3 is 12 residues. CDR3 coding DNA: TGTGCCATCAGCGCGTTCCAAGAGACCCAGTACTTC. The encoded protein is CAISAFQETQYF.

In its sample, this clonotype was seen many times. This chain connects TRBV5-1 to TRBJ1-2; tentative D call: TRBD1 (5 bases). The germline gives CDR1 SGHRS, CDR2 YFSETQ. Trimming took off 0 bases at V and 5 bases at J, with 11 bases between the two ends. The CDR3 sequence is 14 residues long. The CDR3 protein is CASSLAGTPYGYTF. The CDR3 DNA follows: TGCGCCAGCAGCTTGGCTGGGACTCCTTATGGCTACACCTTC.

A single count supports this clonotype. This may come from a read error, since a much larger clone is one base off. The V call is TRBV6-1, the J call TRBJ2-7; 9 nucleotides line up with TRBD1. The V segment lost 5 bases and the J segment 5 bases; nucleotides outside the gene matches: 16. This CDR3 region has 17 residues. Germline lookup yields CDR1 MNHNS and CDR2 SASEGT. The CDR3 region is CASSPFKGTGIGHEQYF. The CDR3 DNA sequence: TGTGCCAGCAGTCCATTTAAGGGGACAGGGATCGGCCACGAGCAGTACTTC.

The chain has TRBV6-1 and TRBJ2-7, with 13 bases fitting TRBD2. CDR1 and CDR2 from the germline V gene are MNHNS and SASEGT. There are 14 residues in the CDR3. V was clipped by 7 bases and J by 7 bases; unmatched bases: 7. DNA for the CDR3: TGTGCCAGCAAAACTAGCGGGAGGGCCGATGAGCAGTACTTC. Protein sequence: CASKTSGRADEQYF.

This clonotype showed up many times. The CDR3 reads CASTAGQRPFQETQYF. The CDR3 nucleotides read TGTGCCAGCACCGCTGGGCAGCGACCTTTCCAAGAGACCCAGTACTTC. The chain joins TRBV6-1 to TRBJ2-5; no reliable D call. This CDR3 is built from 16 residues. The germline V gene has CDR1 MNHNS and CDR2 SASEGT. V lost 7 bases, J lost 1 base, and 19 bases lay in between.

The chain is built from TRBV5-4 and TRBJ2-5; D might be TRBD1 or TRBD2, each matching 5 bases. The CDR3 contains 15 residues. From germline, CDR1 is SGHNT and CDR2 YYREEE (reference sequence). V dropped 1 base and J dropped 1 base, with 11 bases sitting between them. CDR3 sequence: CASSLYGTLQETQYF. The CDR3 nucleotides are TGTGCCAGCAGCTTGTACGGGACCCTCCAAGAGACCCAGTACTTC.

Turning to this clonotype: Possible read error: a much larger clone is one base away. V is TRBV2 and J is TRBJ2-1, with 12 bases fitting TRBD2. The end of the DNA aligns better with TRBJ2-7, so the J call may be wrong. This CDR3 is 15 amino acids long. Germline V gene sequence: CDR1 SNHLY, CDR2 FYNNEI. CDR3: CASRFGLAGYNEQYF. CDR3 in DNA: TGTGCCAGCAGATTTGGACTAGCGGGGTACAATGAGCAGTACTTC.

This clonotype has just a few counts. This sequence joins TRBV6-2 or TRBV6-3 and TRBJ2-3; D perhaps matches TRBD2 (5 bases). The CDR3 has 14 residues. CDR1 and CDR2 from the germline V gene are MNHEY and SVGEGT. V lost 2 bases and J 5 bases, leaving 11 bases between the germline ends. The CDR3 coding sequence is TGTGCCAGCAGTTACCCGGACTCTCTAGATACGCAGTATTTT. Its protein product is CASSYPDSLDTQYF.

This clonotype was detected ten times or more. The chain recombines TRBV2 with TRBJ2-7; the D gene is possibly TRBD1 (5 bases). Looked up from germline, CDR1 is SNHLY and CDR2 is FYNNEI. The CDR3 contains 13 residues. V lost 6 bases, J lost 1 base, and 10 bases lay in between. Written as DNA, the CDR3 is TGTGCCAGCAGGGGGCCGTATTCCTACGAGCAGTACTTC. It translates to CASRGPYSYEQYF.

In its sample, this clonotype was seen many times. The CDR3 DNA sequence: TGTGCCAGCAGCTTAGGGCAGGCGACCACCGGGGAGCTGTTTTTT. It specifies CASSLGQATTGELFF. The chain carries TRBV7-9 and TRBJ2-2; no firm D call. The V and J ends lost 1 base and 4 bases respectively, with 10 bases between them. This CDR3 has 15 residues. In germline, CDR1 is SEHNR, CDR2 FQNEAQ (reference sequence).

This clonotype appeared a few times. V gene TRBV27 combines with J gene TRBJ1-4, with TRBD1 matching 12 bases. The junction had 19 bases not matched to a gene; V was cut back by 6 bases and J by 8 bases. The CDR3 is 19 residues long. Looked up from germline, CDR1 is MNHEY and CDR2 is SMNVEV (reference sequence). The CDR3 protein is CASSRRDRGLLSSREKLFF. In nucleotides, the CDR3 is TGTGCCAGCAGCCGCCGGGACAGGGGGCTATTATCGTCTAGGGAAAAACTGTTTTTT.